The clone carrying this TCR beta chain was observed a few times. Its antigen remains unidentified. The data belong to a study of early T cells in non-severe SARS-CoV-2 infection. Study-wide results and limits: Anti-spike CD8 responses were favored in VDJdb matching, and private and CD4 specificities were missed.

The CDR3 spans 13 residues. Germline loops: CDR1 SGHTA, CDR2 FQGTGA. With 5 bases removed from V and 7 bases from J, the gap between germline ends came to 13 bases. Attachment of unique molecular identifiers was made to individual cDNA molecules. In TCRdb, the 5' RACE reads were re-called with MiXCR into one record per CDR3 protein. Of some 80,000 distinct CDR3 sequences listed, more than 10% are singletons. The clonotype comes from an adult who was a healthcare worker with PCR-confirmed SARS-CoV-2 infection or an uninfected control (not recorded which). The donor label of this sample is uncertain. The chain is built from TRBV7-3 and TRBJ2-3; a possible D gene is TRBD1 (6 bases). This specimen consisted of whole blood, obtained at baseline. The CDR3: CASSARGAHTQYF. In DNA form, the CDR3 reads TGTGCCAGCAGCGCCAGGGGCGCGCATACGCAGTATTTT. The complete variable domain, with remaining parts taken from reference TRBV7-3 and TRBJ2-3, reads GAGVSQTPSNKVTEKGKYVELRCDPISGHTALYWYRQSLGQGPEFLIYFQGTGAADDSGLPNDRFFAVRPEGSVSTLKIQRTERGDSAVYLCASSARGAHTQYFGPGTRLTVL.